This TCR beta chain emerged from a study of Graves' ophthalmopathy and Graves' hyperthyroidism. Study-wide findings and caveats: Thyroid clonotypes that were expanded above 0.001 frequency mostly also appeared in blood. Ophthalmopathy progression prediction by the model yielded a sensitivity of around 68% and a specificity of 72.22%.

As for this clonotype: The antigen remains undetermined.

Scientists amplified the TCR beta CDR3 regions from RNA transcripts. Amplification began with first-round RT-PCR using HTBI primers, then second-round multiplex PCR was performed. TCRdb used MiXCR to reprocess the multiplex PCR reads, holding one entry per CDR3 protein. The sample has over 150,000 distinct CDR3 sequences; around two fifths are singletons. Certain patients were not enrolled. These were patients with other autoimmune diseases, uncontrolled infections, pregnancy or lactation. Each diagnosis was determined on the basis of clinical symptoms, serum thyroxine, TRAb, thyroid ultrasound and orbital computed tomography. The receptor's source is a woman aged 40 to 50 with Graves' ophthalmopathy. Sequenced material: peripheral blood.

CDR3 coding DNA: TGTGCCAGCAGTTCCACCGGGACTAACTCCTACGAGCAGTACTTC. Protein: CASSSTGTNSYEQYF. The chain combines TRBV28 with TRBJ2-7; TRBD2 matches at 7 bases. V shed 4 bases and J 0 bases; nucleotides not matched to a gene: 6. The CDR3 is 15 amino acids. Germline CDR1 is MDHEN and CDR2 is SYDVKM.